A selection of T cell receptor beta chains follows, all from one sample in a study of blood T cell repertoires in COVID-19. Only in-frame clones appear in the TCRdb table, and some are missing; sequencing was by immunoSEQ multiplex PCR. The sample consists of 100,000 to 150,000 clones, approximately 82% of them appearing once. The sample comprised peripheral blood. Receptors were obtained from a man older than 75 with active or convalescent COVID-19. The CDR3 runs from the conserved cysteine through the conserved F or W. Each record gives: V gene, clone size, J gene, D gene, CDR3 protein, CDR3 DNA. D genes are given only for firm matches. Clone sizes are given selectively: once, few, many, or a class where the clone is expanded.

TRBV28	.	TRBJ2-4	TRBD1	CASTKQGLAKNIQYF	TGTGCCAGCACCAAACAGGGGTTAGCCAAAAACATTCAGTACTTC
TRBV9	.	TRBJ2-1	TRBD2	CASSVTAGGAYIEQFF	TGTGCCAGCAGCGTAACCGCGGGGGGGGCCTATATTGAGCAGTTCTTC
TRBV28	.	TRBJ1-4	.	CASSPTSTATNEKLFF	TGTGCCAGCAGTCCTACGAGTACGGCAACTAATGAAAAACTGTTTTTT
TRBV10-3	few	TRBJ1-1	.	CAVGRRDGNTEAFF	TGTGCCGTAGGTAGGAGGGATGGGAACACTGAAGCTTTCTTT
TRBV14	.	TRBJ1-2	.	CASSQGVAANYGYTF	TGTGCCAGCAGCCAAGGAGTCGCTGCTAACTATGGCTACACCTTC
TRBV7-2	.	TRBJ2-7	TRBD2	CASSPQAGSREQYF	TGTGCCAGCAGTCCTCAAGCGGGGTCCAGGGAGCAGTACTTC
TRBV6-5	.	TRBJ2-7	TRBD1	CASSYTGGGEQYF	TGTGCCAGCAGTTACACAGGGGGCGGTGAGCAGTACTTC
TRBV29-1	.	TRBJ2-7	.	CTRCPRARGGEQYF	TGCACCCGTTGCCCCCGGGCAAGAGGAGGCGAGCAGTACTTC
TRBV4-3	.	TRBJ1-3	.	CASSQAAGPGNTIYF	TGCGCCAGCAGCCAAGCGGCGGGGCCTGGAAACACCATATATTTT
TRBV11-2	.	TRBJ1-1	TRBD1	CASSWGQGFTEAFF	TGTGCCAGCAGCTGGGGACAGGGGTTTACTGAAGCTTTCTTT
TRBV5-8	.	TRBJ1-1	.	CASSPVIDMNTEAFF	TGTGCCAGCAGCCCGGTGATAGACATGAACACTGAAGCTTTCTTT
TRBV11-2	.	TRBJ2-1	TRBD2	CASSSGLVSNEQFF	TGTGCCAGCAGTTCGGGACTAGTCTCCAATGAGCAGTTCTTC
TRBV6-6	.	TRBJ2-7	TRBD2	CASSLLAGTSYEQYF	TGTGCCAGCAGCCTACTAGCGGGGACGTCCTACGAGCAGTACTTC
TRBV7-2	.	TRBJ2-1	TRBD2	CASIPFSGGSYNEQFF	TGTGCCAGCATACCCTTTAGCGGGGGCTCCTACAATGAGCAGTTCTTC
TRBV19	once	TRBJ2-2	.	CASSSGGTGRNTGELFF	TGTGCCAGTAGTTCTGGAGGGACTGGGAGGAACACCGGGGAGCTGTTTTTT
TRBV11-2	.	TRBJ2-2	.	CASSSRQGKGSGELFF	TGTGCCAGCAGCTCGAGGCAGGGGAAAGGGTCCGGGGAGCTGTTTTTT
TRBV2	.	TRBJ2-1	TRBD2	CASETSGGANEQFF	TGTGCCAGCGAGACTAGCGGGGGGGCTAATGAGCAGTTCTTC
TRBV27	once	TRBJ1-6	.	CASSGVSNSPLHF	TGTGCCAGCTCTGGAGTGAGTAATTCACCCCTCCACTTT
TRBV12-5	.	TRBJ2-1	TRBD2	CASGLAPRVAGGPIGTDNEQFF	TGTGCTAGTGGTTTGGCCCCCCGGGTAGCGGGGGGGCCGATAGGTACCGACAATGAGCAGTTCTTC
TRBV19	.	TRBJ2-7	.	CASSPRQDPLYEQYF	TGTGCCAGTAGTCCCCGACAAGATCCATTGTACGAGCAGTACTTC
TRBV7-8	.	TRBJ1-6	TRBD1	CASSSSTGVPESLHF	TGTGCCAGCAGCTCCTCGACAGGGGTGCCCGAATCCCTCCACTTT
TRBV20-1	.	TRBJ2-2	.	CSASSGGELFF	TGCAGTGCTAGTAGCGGCGGGGAGCTGTTTTTT
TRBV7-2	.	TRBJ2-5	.	CASSSIRSGSETQYF	TGTGCCAGCAGCTCCATCAGGTCCGGGAGTGAGACCCAGTACTTC
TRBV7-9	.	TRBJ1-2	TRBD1	CASSSQGDGGYTF	TGTGCCAGCAGCTCTCAGGGGGATGGTGGCTACACCTTC
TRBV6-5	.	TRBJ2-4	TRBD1	CASSFAGGNVKNIQYF	TGTGCCAGCAGTTTCGCAGGGGGCAACGTCAAAAACATTCAGTACTTC
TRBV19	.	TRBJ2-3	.	CASSARGTDTQYF	TGTGCCAGTAGTGCCCGGGGCACAGATACGCAGTATTTT
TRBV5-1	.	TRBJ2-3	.	CASRLMEMSTDTQYF	TGCGCCAGCAGGTTGATGGAGATGAGCACAGATACGCAGTATTTT
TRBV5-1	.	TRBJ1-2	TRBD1	CASSLGQGLGYTF	TGCGCCAGCAGCCTGGGACAGGGGTTAGGCTACACCTTC
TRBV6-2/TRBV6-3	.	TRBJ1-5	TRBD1	CASSSTGSNQPQHF	TGTGCCAGCAGTTCGACAGGGAGCAATCAGCCCCAGCATTTT
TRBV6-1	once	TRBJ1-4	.	CASSEALPRGSKEKLFF	TGTGCCAGCAGTGAAGCCCTCCCCCGGGGGTCGAAGGAAAAACTGTTTTTT
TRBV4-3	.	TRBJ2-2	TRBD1	CASTGTVGRGELFF	TGCGCCAGCACCGGGACAGTAGGCAGAGGGGAGCTGTTTTTT
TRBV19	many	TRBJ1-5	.	CASSIARARSNQPQHF	TGTGCCAGTAGTATAGCCAGGGCCAGAAGCAATCAGCCCCAGCATTTT
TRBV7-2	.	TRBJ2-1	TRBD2	CATKTSGGADEQFF	TGTGCCACAAAGACTAGCGGGGGGGCGGATGAGCAGTTCTTC
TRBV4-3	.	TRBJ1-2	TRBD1	CASSQSYRGWNYGYTF	TGCGCCAGCAGCCAATCATACAGGGGTTGGAACTATGGCTACACCTTC
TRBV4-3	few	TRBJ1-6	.	CASSQDDSLNSPLHF	TGCGCCAGCAGCCAAGATGACAGTCTTAATTCACCCCTCCACTTT
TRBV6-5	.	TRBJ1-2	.	CASNTQGSGGYTF	TGTGCCAGCAACACACAGGGAAGTGGGGGCTACACCTTC
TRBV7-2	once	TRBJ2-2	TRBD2	CASSPGLAGVTGELFF	TGTGCCAGCAGTCCCGGACTAGCGGGGGTAACCGGGGAGCTGTTTTTT
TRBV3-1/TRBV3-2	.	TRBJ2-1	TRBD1	CASSPPTGSVSRKQFF	TGTGCCAGCAGCCCCCCGACAGGGTCGGTTTCCCGAAAGCAGTTCTTC
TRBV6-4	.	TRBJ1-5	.	CASSRDGYSNQPQHF	TGTGCCAGCAGCCGAGACGGGTATAGCAATCAGCCCCAGCATTTT
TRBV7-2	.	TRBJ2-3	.	CAAGGRASTDTQYF	TGTGCCGCAGGTGGCAGGGCAAGCACAGATACGCAGTATTTT
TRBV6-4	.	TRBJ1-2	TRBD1	CASRGITGGTDYGYTF	TGTGCCAGCAGAGGGATTACAGGGGGTACGGACTATGGCTACACCTTC
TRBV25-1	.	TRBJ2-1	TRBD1	CASSDPRTGDNEQFF	TGTGCCAGCAGTGACCCAAGGACAGGTGACAATGAGCAGTTCTTC
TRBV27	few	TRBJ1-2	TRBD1	CASSLTGTGAGYTF	TGTGCCAGCTCGCTGACCGGGACAGGGGCCGGCTACACCTTC
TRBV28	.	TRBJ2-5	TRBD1	CASGGSDRGSRETQYF	TGTGCCAGCGGAGGGTCAGACAGGGGGAGTCGAGAGACCCAGTACTTC
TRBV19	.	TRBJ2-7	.	CASSKTGTLYYEQYF	TGTGCCAGTAGTAAGACAGGAACCCTCTATTACGAGCAGTACTTC
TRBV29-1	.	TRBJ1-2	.	CSVQGRDGYTF	TGCAGCGTCCAGGGGAGGGATGGCTACACCTTC
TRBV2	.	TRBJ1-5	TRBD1	CAGAGTGGQPQHF	TGTGCCGGCGCCGGGACAGGGGGTCAGCCCCAGCATTTT
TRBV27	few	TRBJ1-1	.	CASSLRRDTEAFF	TGTGCCAGCAGTTTGAGGCGGGACACTGAAGCTTTCTTT
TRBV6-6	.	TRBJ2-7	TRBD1	CASSSWGTGYYEQYF	TGTGCCAGCAGTTCCTGGGGGACAGGGTACTACGAGCAGTACTTC
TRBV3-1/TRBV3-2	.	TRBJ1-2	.	CASSQGRTVGYTF	TGTGCCAGCAGCCAAGGGAGAACGGTAGGCTACACCTTC
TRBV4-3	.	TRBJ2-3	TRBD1	CASSQDIFRGSDTQYF	TGCGCCAGCAGCCAAGATATTTTCAGGGGGTCAGATACGCAGTATTTT